These T cell receptor beta chains were read from a single sample in a study of identical twins. TCRdb processed the 5' RACE reads anew with MiXCR; each CDR3 protein has one entry. Among some 560,000 distinct CDR3 sequences, over 8.5% were seen once, and the ten largest hold under 3%. These data are also associated with another study on yellow fever vaccine responses in identical twins.

Source material: PBMCs. The origin of the receptors is a young woman in good health. Both conserved end residues are part of each CDR3. A D gene is named only where the DNA matches it firmly. Size is stated for part of the rows, as once, few or many counts, or as a class when the clone is expanded.

>many|TRBJ2-3|TRBV4-3|TRBD2
TGCGCCAGCAGCCAAGGGGTAGCGGGAGTCACAGATACGCAGTATTTT
CASSQGVAGVTDTQYF
>.|TRBJ2-7|TRBV12-3/TRBV12-4|.
TGTGCCAGCAGTTTAGCTGGGGGCGAAGACGAGCAGTACTTC
CASSLAGGEDEQYF
>few|TRBJ2-2|TRBV6-1|TRBD1
TGTGCCAGCAGGGCCGGGACAGGGATCACCGGGGAGCTGTTTTTT
CASRAGTGITGELFF
>few|TRBJ2-1|TRBV20-1|TRBD2
TGCAGTGCTAGGGAAAGACTAGCAGGTTATGAGCAGTTCTTC
CSARERLAGYEQFF
>.|TRBJ2-5|TRBV28|.
TGTGCCAGCAGTCCACCCCGCAGCAACCAAGAGACCCAGTACTTC
CASSPPRSNQETQYF
>.|TRBJ2-1|TRBV9|.
TGTGCCAGCAGCGTAGGGGGCACTGAGCAGTTCTTC
CASSVGGTEQFF
>few|TRBJ1-4|TRBV12-3/TRBV12-4|.
TGTGCCAGCAAGGGGGGGATGGTCGAAAAACTGTTTTTT
CASKGGMVEKLFF
>many|TRBJ2-1|TRBV4-2|.
TGTGCCAGCAGCCAAGAAGGGGGAAGGGACAATGAGCAGTTCTTC
CASSQEGGRDNEQFF
>many|TRBJ2-1|TRBV20-1|TRBD2
TGCAGTGCACCACTAGCGGACTACCTAGAGCAGTTCTTC
CSAPLADYLEQFF
>many|TRBJ2-3|TRBV11-2|.
TGTGCCAGCAATGGCGGGTCTGAACTCCACACAGATACGCAGTATTTT
CASNGGSELHTDTQYF
>many|TRBJ2-7|TRBV5-1|TRBD1
TGCGCCAGCAGCCCCCGGACAGGGTTCTCCTACGAGCAGTACTTC
CASSPRTGFSYEQYF